This T cell receptor beta chain is drawn from a study of early T cells in non-severe SARS-CoV-2 infection. As for the study in general: Bulk RNA taken from unsorted whole blood was sequenced, leaving chains unpaired.

Individual cDNA molecules each received unique molecular identifiers attached to them. Using its own MiXCR run on the 5' RACE reads, TCRdb lists one record per CDR3 protein. In the table there are 90,000 to 120,000 distinct CDR3 sequences, 11% of which are singletons. The study's findings and limits: Matches to VDJdb favored anti-spike CD8 responses and missed private and CD4 specificities.

The CDR3 consists of 14 residues. From germline, CDR1 is SEHNR and CDR2 FQNEAQ (reference sequence). V was shortened by 0 bases and J by 8 bases, with 11 bases between the two germline ends. The table lists this clonotype with a few counts. Its antigen is not known. This clonotype was obtained from an adult who was a healthcare worker with PCR-confirmed SARS-CoV-2 infection or an uninfected control (not recorded which). The chain joins TRBV7-9 to TRBJ2-4; D unresolved. Source material: whole blood. The CDR3 region has the DNA TGTGCCAGCAGCTTAGCGGACCCACGGGACATTCAGTACTTC. Protein: CASSLADPRDIQYF.